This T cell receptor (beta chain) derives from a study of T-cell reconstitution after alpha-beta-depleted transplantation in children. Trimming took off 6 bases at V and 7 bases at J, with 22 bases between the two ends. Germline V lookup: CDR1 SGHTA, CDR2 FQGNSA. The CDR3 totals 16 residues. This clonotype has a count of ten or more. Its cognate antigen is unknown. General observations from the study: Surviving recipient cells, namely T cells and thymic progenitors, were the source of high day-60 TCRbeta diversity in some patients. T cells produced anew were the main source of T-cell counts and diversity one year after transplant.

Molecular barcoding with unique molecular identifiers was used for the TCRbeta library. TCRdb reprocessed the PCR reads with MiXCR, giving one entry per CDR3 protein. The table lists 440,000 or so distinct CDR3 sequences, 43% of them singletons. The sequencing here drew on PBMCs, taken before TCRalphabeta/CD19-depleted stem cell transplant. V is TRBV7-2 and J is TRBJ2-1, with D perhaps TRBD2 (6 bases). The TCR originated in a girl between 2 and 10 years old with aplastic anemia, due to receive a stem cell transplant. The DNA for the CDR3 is TGTGCCAGCAGTTCTAATCTAGCGTTCTGGGGGAATGAGCAGTTCTTC. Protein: CASSSNLAFWGNEQFF.